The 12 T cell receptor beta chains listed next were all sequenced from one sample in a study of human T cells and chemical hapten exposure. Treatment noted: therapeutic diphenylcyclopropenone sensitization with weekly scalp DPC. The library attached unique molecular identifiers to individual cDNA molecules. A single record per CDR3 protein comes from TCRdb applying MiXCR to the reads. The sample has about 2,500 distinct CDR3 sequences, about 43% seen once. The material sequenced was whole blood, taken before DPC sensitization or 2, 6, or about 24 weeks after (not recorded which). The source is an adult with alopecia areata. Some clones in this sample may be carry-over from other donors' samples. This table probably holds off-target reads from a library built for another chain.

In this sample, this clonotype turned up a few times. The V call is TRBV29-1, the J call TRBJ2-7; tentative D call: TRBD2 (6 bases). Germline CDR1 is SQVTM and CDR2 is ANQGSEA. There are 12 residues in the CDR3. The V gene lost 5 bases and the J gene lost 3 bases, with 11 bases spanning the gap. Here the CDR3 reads CSVQWGDYEQYF. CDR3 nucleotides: TGCAGCGTTCAGTGGGGGGACTACGAGCAGTACTTC.

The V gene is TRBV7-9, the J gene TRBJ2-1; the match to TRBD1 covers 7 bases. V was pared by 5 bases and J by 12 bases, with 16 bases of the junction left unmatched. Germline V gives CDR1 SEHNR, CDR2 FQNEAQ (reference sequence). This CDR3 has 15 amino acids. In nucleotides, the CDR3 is TGTGCCAGCAGCCCCGAGACAGGGTCAGCCCCGCGGCAGTTCTTC. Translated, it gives CASSPETGSAPRQFF.

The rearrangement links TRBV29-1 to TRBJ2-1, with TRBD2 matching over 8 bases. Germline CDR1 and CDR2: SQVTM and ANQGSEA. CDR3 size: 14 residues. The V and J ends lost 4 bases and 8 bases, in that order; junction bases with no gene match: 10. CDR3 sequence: CSVGPQGREDEQFF. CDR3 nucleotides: TGCAGCGTTGGCCCCCAGGGGCGGGAGGATGAGCAGTTCTTC.

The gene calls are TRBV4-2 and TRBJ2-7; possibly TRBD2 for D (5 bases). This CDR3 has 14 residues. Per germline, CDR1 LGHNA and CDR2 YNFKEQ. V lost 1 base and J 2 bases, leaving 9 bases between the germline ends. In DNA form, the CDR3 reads TGTGCCAGCAGCCAAGGGACTCGCACCTACGAGCAGTACTTC. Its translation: CASSQGTRTYEQYF.

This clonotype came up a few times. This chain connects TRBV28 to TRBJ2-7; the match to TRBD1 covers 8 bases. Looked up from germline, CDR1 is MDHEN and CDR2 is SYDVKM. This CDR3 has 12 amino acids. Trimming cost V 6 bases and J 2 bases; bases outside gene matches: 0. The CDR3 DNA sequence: TGTGCCAGCAGGGACAGGGCCTACGAGCAGTACTTC. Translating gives CASRDRAYEQYF.

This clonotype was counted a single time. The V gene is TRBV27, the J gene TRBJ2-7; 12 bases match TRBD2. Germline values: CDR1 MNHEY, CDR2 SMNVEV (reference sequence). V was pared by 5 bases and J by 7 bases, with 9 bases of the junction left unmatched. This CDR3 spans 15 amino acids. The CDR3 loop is CASSRTSGNPREQYF. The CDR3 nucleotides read TGTGCCAGCAGTCGGACTAGCGGGAACCCTAGAGAGCAGTACTTC.

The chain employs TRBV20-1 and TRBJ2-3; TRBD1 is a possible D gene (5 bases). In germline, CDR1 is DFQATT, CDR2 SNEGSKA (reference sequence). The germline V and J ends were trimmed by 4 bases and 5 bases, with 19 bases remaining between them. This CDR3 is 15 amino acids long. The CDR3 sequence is CSANAPGAARDTQYF. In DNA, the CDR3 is TGCAGTGCTAACGCCCCTGGGGCGGCCAGAGATACGCAGTATTTT.

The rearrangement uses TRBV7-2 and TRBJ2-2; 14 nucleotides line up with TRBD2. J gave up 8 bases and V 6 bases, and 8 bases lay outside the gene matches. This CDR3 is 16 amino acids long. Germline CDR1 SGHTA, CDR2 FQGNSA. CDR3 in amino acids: CASRTGTSGSEGELFF. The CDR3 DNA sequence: TGTGCCAGCAGGACCGGGACTAGCGGGAGTGAGGGGGAGCTGTTTTTT.

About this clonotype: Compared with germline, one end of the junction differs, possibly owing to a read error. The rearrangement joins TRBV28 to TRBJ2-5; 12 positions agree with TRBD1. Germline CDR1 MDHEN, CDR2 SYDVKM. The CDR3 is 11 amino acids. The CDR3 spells CASSWGDRGHF. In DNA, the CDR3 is TGTGCCAGCAGTTGGGGGGACAGGGGGCACTTC.

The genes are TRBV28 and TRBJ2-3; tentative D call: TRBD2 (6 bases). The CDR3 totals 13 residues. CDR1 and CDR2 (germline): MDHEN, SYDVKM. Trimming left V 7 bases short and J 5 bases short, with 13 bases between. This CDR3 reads CASKAGLGDTQYF. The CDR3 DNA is TGTGCCAGCAAGGCGGGATTGGGAGATACGCAGTATTTT.

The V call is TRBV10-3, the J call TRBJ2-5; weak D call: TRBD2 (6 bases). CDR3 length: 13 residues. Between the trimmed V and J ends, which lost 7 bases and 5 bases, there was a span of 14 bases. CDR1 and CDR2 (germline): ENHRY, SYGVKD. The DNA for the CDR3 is TGTGCCATCACTCGGCGACTAGGGGAGACCCAGTACTTC. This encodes CAITRRLGETQYF.

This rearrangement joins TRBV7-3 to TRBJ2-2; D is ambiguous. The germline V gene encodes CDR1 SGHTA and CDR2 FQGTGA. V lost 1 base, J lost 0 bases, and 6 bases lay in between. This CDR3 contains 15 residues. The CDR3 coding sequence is TGTGCCAGCAGCTTAAGGCGTCCGAACACCGGGGAGCTGTTTTTT. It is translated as CASSLRRPNTGELFF.